This T cell receptor (beta chain) stems from a study of cytomegalovirus exposure and HLA in healthy donors. In the PCR, 60 Vbeta and 13 Jbeta primers were used. Measured with immunoSEQ multiplex PCR; TCRdb has only the in-frame clones, and not every one. The sample has around 140,000 clones. After removal of 2 bases from V and 8 bases from J, the junction contained 8 bases not matched to a gene. This CDR3 comprises 15 residues. The V gene's germline CDR1 is KGHSH and CDR2 LQKENI. The sample comprised PBMCs. The clonotype originates from a male donor in good health and CMV-seronegative. The chain is built from TRBV18 and TRBJ1-5; 8 nucleotides agree with TRBD1. The CDR3 nucleotides read TGTGCCAGCTCACCAAGGACAGGGTTCGGGGAGCCCCAGCATTTT. It yields the protein CASSPRTGFGEPQHF.